This paragraph covers one TCR beta chain sequence. There is no known antigen for this receptor. Per-base qualities were not stored, and no clone one base away is much larger. The record originates from a study of blood T cell repertoires in COVID-19 (dated by TCRdb to the early 2020s). Looking at the study overall: Samples covering the acute and convalescent phases of COVID-19 were provided by collaborators in the United States, Italy and Spain. The dataset comprised deeply sampled blood TCRbeta repertoires from subjects exposed to, actively infected with, or recovered from COVID-19. Where HLA class I and class II types were available, the types were taken from metadata supplied by the sample provider, not from assay-based typing. The repertoires were made available in a free public database intended to serve as a resource for research on the immune response to SARS-CoV-2. The material from the prospective study consisted of cDNA or gDNA derived from T cells, B-cell-depleted T cells, or PBMCs. The sample metadata nearly always contained a de-identified subject ID, COVID-19 status, age in years and sex. Samples were obtained from the ongoing ImmuneRACE study (first 160 participants) and from about 1,300 subjects provided by 6 global collaborators.

General study outcomes and caveats: Clinical and demographic metadata were provided uncurated, with the amount varying by source and participant.

In the prospective study, participants were 18 to 89 years old, resided in about two dozen geographic areas of the United States, and were enrolled through a virtual design. In the prospective study, cohorts were assigned on the basis of participant-reported clinical history obtained from a screening survey and a study questionnaire. For ImmuneRACE Cohort 3, a participant was defined as recovered based on two consecutive negative NP/OP PCR tests, clearance by a healthcare professional, or resolution of symptoms. Each participant in the prospective study had whole blood, serum and a nasopharyngeal or oropharyngeal swab collected by mobile phlebotomists. Prospective study participants could optionally give additional blood draws and questionnaires over an approximately two-month period. Before DNA extraction, prospective study blood samples were shipped either frozen or at room temperature. TCRbeta CDR3 regions were amplified from genomic DNA using the immunoSEQ Assay, a bias-controlled multiplex PCR. The authors' pipeline ran thus. Nucleated cell counts per sample were estimated from amplification of reference gene primers within the assay. To quantify the absolute abundance of each unique TCRbeta CDR3 rearrangement, sequence reads were collapsed and filtered. For each sample, productive Simpson clonality was calculated as the square root of Simpson's diversity index over productive rearrangements. The clones in this table, taken by TCRdb from immuneACCESS, are in-frame only. Not every clone is retained; where verified, under half of the shortfall comes from an unresolved V gene, and the cause of the rest is unknown. V and J calls and clone size are given by that table; D and trimming were obtained from the DNA. Here the sample has over 120,000 clones; more than 75% occur a single time. The top ten clones comprise 5.5% to 7% of the sample.

The CDR3, from cysteine to phenylalanine, totals 15 residues. Left in the record is the CDR3 DNA by itself, 45 bases read in frame from the first base. CDR1 and CDR2 were assigned from the germline V gene as SGHDT and YYEEEE. V sheds 0 bases and J sheds 2 bases, leaving 9 bases between their ends. The rearranged chain carries TRBV5-6 and TRBJ1-5; TRBD1 could be the D gene, as 5 bases match. The clonotype was recovered from a woman aged 50 to 60 who had recovered from COVID-19. Specimen: PBMCs or T cells enriched from blood (not recorded which). For the CDR3, the sequence is CASSLGSGGNQPQHF. At the DNA level, the sequence is TGTGCCAGCAGCTTGGGGTCGGGGGGCAATCAGCCCCAGCATTTT. Joined to the reference TRBV5-6 and TRBJ1-5 proteins, this CDR3 gives the full variable domain: DAGVTQSPTHLIKTRGQQVTLRCSPKSGHDTVSWYQQALGQGPQFIFQYYEEEERQRGNFPDRFSGHQFPNYSSELNVNALLLGDSALYLCASSLGSGGNQPQHFGDGTRLSIL.